These 24 T cell receptor beta chains were sequenced from one sample in a study of blood T cell repertoires in COVID-19. Some clones are missing from TCRdb's copy, which holds only in-frame ones; the method was immunoSEQ multiplex PCR. In the table there are under 200,000 clones, about 80% of which are singletons. The sequenced sample was peripheral blood. These receptors were collected from a woman aged 55-69 years with COVID-19, enrolled during active disease.

The rearrangement uses TRBV4-1 and TRBJ1-2; TRBD1 agrees at 9 bases. The CDR3 is 14 amino acids. Germline-derived CDR1 and CDR2 are MGHRA and YSYEKL. V was pared by 7 bases and J by 6 bases, with 9 bases of the junction left unmatched. The CDR3 is CASTPGTGNHGYTF. DNA of the CDR3: TGCGCCAGCACGCCCGGGACAGGGAACCATGGCTACACCTTC.

The CDR3 region has the DNA TGCGCCAGCAGCTTAAACCGGGACAGTGGAGAGACCCAGTACTTC. Its translation: CASSLNRDSGETQYF. V usage is TRBV5-1 and J usage is TRBJ2-5; 7 nucleotides agree with TRBD1. The CDR3 is 15 amino acids. From germline, CDR1 is SGHRS and CDR2 YFSETQ. With 2 bases clipped from V and 4 bases from J, the junction kept 8 bases outside the gene matches.

This clone appeared many times. V is TRBV5-4 and J is TRBJ2-3, with 7 bases fitting TRBD2. Germline V gives CDR1 SGHNT, CDR2 YYREEE (reference sequence). J lost 3 bases, V lost 3 bases, and 10 bases had no gene match. This CDR3 region has 16 residues. For the CDR3, the DNA is TGTGCCAGCAGCTGGGCCTCTAGCGGACTGACAGATACGCAGTATTTT. It translates to CASSWASSGLTDTQYF.

The CDR3 sequence: CASSESLAGSGANVLTF. The DNA for the CDR3 is TGTGCCAGCAGTGAAAGTCTGGCCGGGTCTGGGGCCAACGTCCTGACTTTC. V gene TRBV6-1 combines with J gene TRBJ2-6; D gene uncertain. V was trimmed by 2 bases and J by 1 base, leaving 12 bases between them. Germline CDR1 MNHNS, CDR2 SASEGT. The CDR3 spans 17 residues.

CDR3 amino acids: CASSPPGQRSTEAFF. CDR3 nucleotides: TGTGCCAGCAGCCCCCCGGGACAGAGAAGTACTGAAGCTTTCTTT. The rearrangement joins TRBV3-1 (or the pseudogene TRBV3-2) to TRBJ1-1, with 7 positions matching TRBD1. The CDR3 is made up of 15 amino acids. Looked up from germline, CDR1 is LGHDT and CDR2 is YNNKEL (reference sequence). The trim removed 4 bases at V and 5 bases at J, leaving 10 bases unmatched.

The chain carries TRBV19 and TRBJ2-1; 10 positions match TRBD2. The ends lost 3 bases at V and 4 bases at J; junction bases unmatched: 9. This CDR3 has 17 residues. In germline, CDR1 is LNHDA, CDR2 SQIVND (reference sequence). The CDR3 DNA reads TGTGCCAGTAGTATGGCGGAGGGACTAGCGAAGTACAATGAGCAGTTCTTC. This gives the protein CASSMAEGLAKYNEQFF.

The table lists this clone with a count of one. This chain connects TRBV11-2 to TRBJ2-5; D possibly corresponds to TRBD2 (6 bases). V lost 0 bases, J lost 9 bases, and 11 bases lay in between. The CDR3 loop spans 13 amino acids. Germline V gene data show CDR1 as SGHAT and CDR2 as FQNNGV. The CDR3 region is CASSLELGGAQYF. CDR3 nucleotide sequence: TGTGCCAGCAGCTTAGAGTTGGGGGGTGCCCAGTACTTC.

CDR3 DNA: TGTGCCAGCAGTGACGGGACTACTAACACTGAAGCTTTCTTT. This codes for CASSDGTTNTEAFF. V gene TRBV6-1 combines with J gene TRBJ1-1, with a weak D call TRBD1 (5 bases). Trimming took off 3 bases at V and 2 bases at J, with 10 bases between the two ends. This CDR3 is 14 amino acids long. Per germline, CDR1 MNHNS and CDR2 SASEGT.

CDR3 nucleotide sequence: TGTGCCAGCAGTTCGCTATCACAAGAGACCCAGTACTTC. Translated, it gives CASSSLSQETQYF. The V and J genes are TRBV28 and TRBJ2-5; D uncertain. Germline lookup yields CDR1 MDHEN and CDR2 SYDVKM. The V and J ends lost 4 bases and 2 bases respectively, with 8 bases between them. The CDR3 contains 13 residues.

The chain recombines TRBV11-2 with TRBJ2-5; 9 bases are a match to TRBD2. This CDR3 has 15 amino acids. Germline V gene lookup returns CDR1 SGHAT and CDR2 FQNNGV. Trimming took 6 bases from V and 0 from J; bases not matched to a gene: 5. The CDR3 bases are TGTGCCAGCAGACGTAGCGGGGGAAACCAAGAGACCCAGTACTTC. Protein product: CASRRSGGNQETQYF.

Details on this clone: This may stem from a read error, because a much larger clone lies one nucleotide away. This chain joins TRBV11-3 and TRBJ2-3, with 14 bases that match TRBD2. Germline CDR1 SGHNT, CDR2 YENEEA. J lost 4 bases, V lost 5 bases, and 2 bases had no gene match. This CDR3 contains 15 residues. CDR3 in amino acids: CASSTGLAGADTQYF. The CDR3 DNA reads TGTGCCAGCAGCACGGGACTAGCGGGAGCAGATACGCAGTATTTT.

The V gene is TRBV9, the J gene TRBJ2-6; 12 positions agree with TRBD1. The CDR3 runs to 17 residues. In germline, CDR1 is SGDLS, CDR2 YYNGEE. V shed 5 bases, J shed 1 base, and the junction held 4 bases outside the gene matches. This chain's CDR3 is CASSRDRGPSGANVLTF. The DNA for the CDR3 is TGTGCCAGCAGTCGGGACAGGGGGCCGTCTGGGGCCAACGTCCTGACTTTC.

The CDR3 loop reads CASSPGTGEAKNIQYF. The CDR3 bases are TGTGCCAGCAGTCCCGGGACAGGGGAAGCCAAAAACATTCAGTACTTC. The chain couples TRBV27 to TRBJ2-4; 10 nucleotides agree with TRBD1. J lost 0 bases, V lost 5 bases, and 4 bases had no gene match. Germline CDR1 is MNHEY and CDR2 is SMNVEV (reference sequence). The CDR3 runs to 16 residues.

This clone appeared a single time. The rearrangement uses TRBV9 and TRBJ2-1; a possible D gene is TRBD1 (5 bases). V gave up 1 base and J gave up 4 bases, with 12 bases separating them. The CDR3 is made up of 15 amino acids. Germline V gene data show CDR1 as SGDLS and CDR2 as YYNGEE. CDR3 DNA: TGTGCCAGCAGCGTACAGGTAGCAGGGTACAATGAGCAGTTCTTC. This translates into CASSVQVAGYNEQFF.

The genes are TRBV5-6 and TRBJ2-3; 10 bases agree with TRBD2. The CDR3 runs to 17 residues. CDR1 SGHDT and CDR2 YYEEEE come from the germline V gene. Trimming cost V 2 bases and J 4 bases; bases outside gene matches: 10. Written as DNA, the CDR3 is TGTGCCAGCAGCTTCCTAAGCGGGGGGGTACAAGCAGATACGCAGTATTTT. Residues: CASSFLSGGVQADTQYF.

The chain joins TRBV14 to TRBJ1-3; no firm D call. V dropped 0 bases and J dropped 0 bases, with 9 bases sitting between them. Germline V gene data show CDR1 as SGHDN and CDR2 as FVKESK. There are 16 residues in the CDR3. CDR3 amino acids: CASSQDFPGSGNTIYF. For the CDR3, the DNA is TGTGCCAGCAGCCAAGATTTCCCGGGCTCTGGAAACACCATATATTTT.

As for this clone: The sample carries other DNA sequences with the same CDR3. The chain is built from TRBV3-1 (or the pseudogene TRBV3-2) and TRBJ2-2, with 10 bases lining up with TRBD2. V dropped 6 bases and J dropped 1; count of bases not matched to a gene: 5. The CDR3 spans 16 residues. CDR1 and CDR2 from the germline V gene are LGHDT and YNNKEL (reference sequence). The CDR3 protein is CASSRRLAGNTGELFF. The CDR3 nucleotides are TGTGCCAGCAGTCGCCGACTAGCGGGGAACACCGGGGAGCTGTTTTTT.

This chain links TRBV28 with TRBJ2-5, with 13 bases lining up with TRBD2. The J segment lost 4 bases and the V segment lost 2 bases, leaving 4 bases of the junction unmatched. The germline gives CDR1 MDHEN, CDR2 SYDVKM. The CDR3 consists of 16 residues. As DNA, the CDR3 is TGTGCCAGCAGTTTAGGACTAGCGGGAGCCCCAGAGACCCAGTACTTC. The encoded protein is CASSLGLAGAPETQYF. The full variable domain, completed using reference TRBV28 and TRBJ2-5, is DVKVTQSSRYLVKRTGEKVFLECVQDMDHENMFWYRQDPGLGLRLIYFSYDVKMKEKGDIPEGYSVSREKKERFSLILESASTNQTSMYLCASSLGLAGAPETQYFGPGTRLLVL.

The V gene is TRBV6-1, the J gene TRBJ1-6, with 7 nucleotides matching TRBD1. The J segment lost 2 bases and the V segment lost 3 bases, leaving 7 bases of the junction unmatched. Germline CDR1 reads MNHNS; CDR2 reads SASEGT. CDR3 size: 17 residues. The CDR3 coding sequence is TGTGCCAGCAGTGAGACCAACAGGGGTGCCTATAATTCACCCCTCCACTTT. Its protein product is CASSETNRGAYNSPLHF.

J is TRBJ2-7 and V is TRBV9, with TRBD2 matching 10 bases. With V trimmed by 3 bases and J by 3 bases, 6 bases remained unmatched. This CDR3 spans 15 amino acids. Germline V gene sequence: CDR1 SGDLS, CDR2 YYNGEE. DNA for the CDR3: TGTGCCAGCAGCGCGGCCGGGACTAGCGACTACGAGCAGTACTTC. Translation gives CASSAAGTSDYEQYF.

The chain is built from TRBV5-8 and TRBJ2-7; 8 positions agree with TRBD1. The CDR3 totals 12 residues. Unmatched junction bases numbered 2, after V lost 7 bases and J lost 2 bases. Germline V gene lookup returns CDR1 SGHTS and CDR2 YDEGEE. Here the CDR3 reads CASDRGTYEQYF. The CDR3, as DNA: TGTGCCAGCGACAGGGGAACCTACGAGCAGTACTTC.

This rearrangement joins TRBV21-1 to TRBJ1-5. TRBV21-1 is flagged as a pseudogene. The CDR3 is made up of 16 amino acids. The CDR3 reads CASSKWGEISNQPQHF. The CDR3, as DNA: TGTGCCAGCAGCAAATGGGGGGAAATTAGCAATCAGCCCCAGCATTTT.

The chain joins TRBV5-1 to TRBJ2-3; no firm D call. V was cut by 6 bases and J by 2 bases, with 10 bases left in between. The CDR3 contains 13 residues. The germline V gene has CDR1 SGHRS and CDR2 YFSETQ. CDR3 nucleotides: TGCGCCAGCACCTCACTAACCACAGATACGCAGTATTTT. This gives the protein CASTSLTTDTQYF. Supplemented by reference TRBV5-1 and TRBJ2-3, the full variable domain reads KAGVTQTPRYLIKTRGQQVTLSCSPISGHRSVSWYQQTPGQGLQFLFEYFSETQRNKGNFPGRFSGRQFSNSRSEMNVSTLELGDSALYLCASTSLTTDTQYFGPGTRLTVL.

The rearrangement joins TRBV3-1 (or the pseudogene TRBV3-2) to TRBJ1-2; no reliable D call. V was pared by 4 bases and J by 0 bases, with 9 bases between. Per germline, CDR1 LGHDT and CDR2 YNNKEL (reference sequence). This CDR3 contains 14 residues. DNA of the CDR3: TGTGCCAGCAGCCTTACAGCCTCTAACTATGGCTACACCTTC. It encodes CASSLTASNYGYTF.